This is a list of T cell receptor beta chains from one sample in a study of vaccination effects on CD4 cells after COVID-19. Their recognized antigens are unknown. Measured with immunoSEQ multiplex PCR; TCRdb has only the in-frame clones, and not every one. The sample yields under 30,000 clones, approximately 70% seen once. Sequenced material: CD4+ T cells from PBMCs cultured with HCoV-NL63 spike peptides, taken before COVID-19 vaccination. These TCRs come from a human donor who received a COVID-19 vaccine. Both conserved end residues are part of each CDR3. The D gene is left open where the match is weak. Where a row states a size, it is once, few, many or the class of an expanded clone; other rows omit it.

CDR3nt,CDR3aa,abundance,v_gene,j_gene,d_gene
TGTGCCAGCAGTTTCCGGAACAGCGACAATTCACCCCTCCACTTT,CASSFRNSDNSPLHF,few,TRBV27,TRBJ1-6,-
TGTGCCAGCAGCCAAGCCCTGACAGGGTACACTGAAGCTTTCTTT,CASSQALTGYTEAFF,-,TRBV3-1/TRBV3-2,TRBJ1-1,TRBD1
TGTGCCAGCTCGGGGGCCTCCTTCACAGATACGCAGTATTTT,CASSGASFTDTQYF,-,TRBV18,TRBJ2-3,-
TGTGCCAGCAGGACGGAGCCCGTCGGCGGGGCTTTCTTT,CASRTEPVGGAFF,-,TRBV2,TRBJ1-1,-
TGTGCCAGCAGTCTGAAACCTTTAGCGGAGACGCTAACACAGTACTTC,CASSLKPLAETLTQYF,-,TRBV5-6,TRBJ2-5,-
TGCAGTGCTAGGAGGGAAAAACTGTTTTTT,CSARREKLFF,-,TRBV20-1,TRBJ1-4,-
TGTGCCAGCAGCTTATCGGGACAGGGGGGCTACGAGCAGTACTTC,CASSLSGQGGYEQYF,-,TRBV7-9,TRBJ2-7,TRBD1
TGTGCCAGCAGCTTCACCGGGACAGGGGGTTCCGAGCAGTACTTC,CASSFTGTGGSEQYF,-,TRBV5-6,TRBJ2-7,TRBD1
TGTGCCAGCAGCCCCCTGCGGGGGGACACAGATACGCAGTATTTT,CASSPLRGDTDTQYF,-,TRBV3-1/TRBV3-2,TRBJ2-3,TRBD2
TGTGCCAGCAGCTCGTTGGACAGGGCGAGTACCTACGAGCAGTACTTC,CASSSLDRASTYEQYF,-,TRBV7-9,TRBJ2-7,TRBD1
TGCAGCGTTGAAGTTCCTGGCCCTTTGAGGACAGGGCGGTGGAATGAGCAGTTCTTC,CSVEVPGPLRTGRWNEQFF,-,TRBV29-1,TRBJ2-1,TRBD1